Listed below are T cell receptor beta chains from one sample, sequenced in a study of identical twins. TCRdb re-analysed the 5' RACE reads in MiXCR, keeping a single row per CDR3 protein. The sample carries 300,000 to 350,000 distinct CDR3 sequences, approximately 13% recorded once. This same sample was also taken into another study, of yellow fever vaccine responses in identical twins.

The source material was CD8+ T cells sorted from blood. The receptors here all came from a woman younger than 30 in good health. Both conserved end residues are part of each CDR3. A D gene is named only where the DNA matches it firmly. Clone size appears in some rows only: once, few, many, or a class for an expanded clone.

>-|TRBV15|-|TRBJ2-7
TGTGCCACCAGCCACGGGATCACCTACGAGCAGTACTTC
CATSHGITYEQYF
>-|TRBV5-6|-|TRBJ2-2
TGTGCCAGCAGCGTACTCGGGCCCGGGGAGCTGTTTTTT
CASSVLGPGELFF
>few|TRBV12-3/TRBV12-4|-|TRBJ2-2
TGTGCCAGCAGCCGCCGGGAGAGCACCGGGGAGCTGTTTTTT
CASSRRESTGELFF
>-|TRBV29-1|-|TRBJ2-5
TGCAGCGTGTCCGGGATGCTCTTGGGGGGGACCCAGTACTTC
CSVSGMLLGGTQYF
>-|TRBV7-9|TRBD1|TRBJ2-2
TGTGCCAGCAGCCCCCCCAGGGGGCCGAACACCGGGGAGCTGTTTTTT
CASSPPRGPNTGELFF
>few|TRBV28|-|TRBJ2-4
TGTGCCAGCAGTTTTAGAAACATTCAGTACTTC
CASSFRNIQYF
>-|TRBV7-9|-|TRBJ1-1
TGTGCCAGCAGCTTATTCCGGACTGAAGCTTTCTTT
CASSLFRTEAFF
>few|TRBV29-1|-|TRBJ1-1
TGCAGCGTTGACAGGACCGCTGAAGCTTTCTTT
CSVDRTAEAFF
>few|TRBV28|-|TRBJ2-7
TGTGCCAGCAGCAAGGACAAATACGAGCAGTACTTC
CASSKDKYEQYF
>-|TRBV20-1|-|TRBJ2-1
TGCAGTGCTAGAGATGGGGCGTGGGGGTCAAATGAGCAGTTCTTC
CSARDGAWGSNEQFF
>few|TRBV6-4|-|TRBJ1-2
TGTGCCAGCAGTGTTAAACCGGGACACAACTATGGCTACACCTTC
CASSVKPGHNYGYTF
>few|TRBV20-1|-|TRBJ2-5
TGCAGTGCCCCGAGCCGGGGCAGGGAAAGAGGAGAGACCCAGTACTTC
CSAPSRGRERGETQYF
>few|TRBV7-6|-|TRBJ2-7
TGTGCCAGCAGCTTATTCGGCAGTACCTACGAGCAGTACTTC
CASSLFGSTYEQYF
>few|TRBV20-1|TRBD2|TRBJ2-3
TGCAGTGCTAGAGAGGATGGGGCGGGGGGGGAAACAGATACGCAGTATTTT
CSAREDGAGGETDTQYF
>few|TRBV5-1|-|TRBJ2-1
TGCGCCAGCACCTGGGAGTCCGGCGGTGAGCAGTTCTTC
CASTWESGGEQFF
>-|TRBV27|-|TRBJ2-7
TGTGCCAGCAGGGGGCCCGAGCAGTACTTC
CASRGPEQYF
>-|TRBV4-1|-|TRBJ1-2
TGCGCCAGCAGCCAAGTAGGGGAGGGCTATGGCTACACCTTC
CASSQVGEGYGYTF
>few|TRBV10-2|-|TRBJ1-1
TGCGCCAGCAGTGAGGAAAGACTCGTTTATGCCGGCCCCACTGAAGCTTTCTTT
CASSEERLVYAGPTEAFF
>few|TRBV10-3|TRBD2|TRBJ2-1
TGTGCCAGCGGACTAGCGAACGATGAGCAGTTCTTC
CASGLANDEQFF
>-|TRBV20-1|-|TRBJ2-1
TGCAGTGCTAGAGATCGAGGAACGTCCGTGGAGCAGTTCTTC
CSARDRGTSVEQFF
>few|TRBV7-3|-|TRBJ2-4
TGTGCCAGCAGCTTAGGGGTTGGGGCCAAAAACATTCAGTACTTC
CASSLGVGAKNIQYF
>-|TRBV28|TRBD2|TRBJ2-3
TGTGCCAGCAGTTTGACGCTCCCGGCGGGAGGGACAGATACGCAGTATTTT
CASSLTLPAGGTDTQYF
>-|TRBV20-1|-|TRBJ2-1
TGCAGTGCCTCAACCGGACTAAGCTCCTACAATGAGCAGTTCTTC
CSASTGLSSYNEQFF